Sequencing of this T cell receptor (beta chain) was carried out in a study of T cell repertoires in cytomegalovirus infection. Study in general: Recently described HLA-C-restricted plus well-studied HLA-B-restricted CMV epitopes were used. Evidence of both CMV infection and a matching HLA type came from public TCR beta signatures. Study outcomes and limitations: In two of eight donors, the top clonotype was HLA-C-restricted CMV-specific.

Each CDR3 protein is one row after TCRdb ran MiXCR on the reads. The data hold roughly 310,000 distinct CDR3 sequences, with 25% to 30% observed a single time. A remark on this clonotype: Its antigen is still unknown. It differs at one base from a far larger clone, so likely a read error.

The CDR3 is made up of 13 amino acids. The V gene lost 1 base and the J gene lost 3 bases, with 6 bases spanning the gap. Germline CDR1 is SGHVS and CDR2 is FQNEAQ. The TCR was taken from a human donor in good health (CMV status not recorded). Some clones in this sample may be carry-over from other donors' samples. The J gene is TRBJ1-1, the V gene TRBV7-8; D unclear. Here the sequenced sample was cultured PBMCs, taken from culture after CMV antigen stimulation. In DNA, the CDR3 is TGTGCCAGCAGCTTAGTAGGGTACACTGAAGCTTTCTTT. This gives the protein CASSLVGYTEAFF.